The clone carrying this T cell receptor beta chain has a handful of counts. The sample comes from a study of T-cell memory formation after mild COVID-19. Germline-derived CDR1 and CDR2 are DFQATT and SNEGSKA (reference sequence). The V segment lost 4 bases and the J segment 2 bases; nucleotides outside the gene matches: 9. The CDR3 length is 15 residues. TCRdb used MiXCR to reprocess the 5' RACE reads, holding one entry per CDR3 protein. The repertoire holds about 360,000 distinct CDR3 sequences, with around 14% as singletons. The sample taken for sequencing was PBMCs or a T cell subset sorted from them (not recorded which). The origin of this receptor is a man between 18 and 29 years old who had mild COVID-19 (a few samples of this study predate the infection). Cell type and time point are not known. This rearrangement joins TRBV20-1 to TRBJ2-7, with 9 bases identical to TRBD1. DNA for the CDR3: TGCAGTGCTAAGGACCCCGGGACAGGGACCTACGAGCAGTACTTC. Its translation is CSAKDPGTGTYEQYF.